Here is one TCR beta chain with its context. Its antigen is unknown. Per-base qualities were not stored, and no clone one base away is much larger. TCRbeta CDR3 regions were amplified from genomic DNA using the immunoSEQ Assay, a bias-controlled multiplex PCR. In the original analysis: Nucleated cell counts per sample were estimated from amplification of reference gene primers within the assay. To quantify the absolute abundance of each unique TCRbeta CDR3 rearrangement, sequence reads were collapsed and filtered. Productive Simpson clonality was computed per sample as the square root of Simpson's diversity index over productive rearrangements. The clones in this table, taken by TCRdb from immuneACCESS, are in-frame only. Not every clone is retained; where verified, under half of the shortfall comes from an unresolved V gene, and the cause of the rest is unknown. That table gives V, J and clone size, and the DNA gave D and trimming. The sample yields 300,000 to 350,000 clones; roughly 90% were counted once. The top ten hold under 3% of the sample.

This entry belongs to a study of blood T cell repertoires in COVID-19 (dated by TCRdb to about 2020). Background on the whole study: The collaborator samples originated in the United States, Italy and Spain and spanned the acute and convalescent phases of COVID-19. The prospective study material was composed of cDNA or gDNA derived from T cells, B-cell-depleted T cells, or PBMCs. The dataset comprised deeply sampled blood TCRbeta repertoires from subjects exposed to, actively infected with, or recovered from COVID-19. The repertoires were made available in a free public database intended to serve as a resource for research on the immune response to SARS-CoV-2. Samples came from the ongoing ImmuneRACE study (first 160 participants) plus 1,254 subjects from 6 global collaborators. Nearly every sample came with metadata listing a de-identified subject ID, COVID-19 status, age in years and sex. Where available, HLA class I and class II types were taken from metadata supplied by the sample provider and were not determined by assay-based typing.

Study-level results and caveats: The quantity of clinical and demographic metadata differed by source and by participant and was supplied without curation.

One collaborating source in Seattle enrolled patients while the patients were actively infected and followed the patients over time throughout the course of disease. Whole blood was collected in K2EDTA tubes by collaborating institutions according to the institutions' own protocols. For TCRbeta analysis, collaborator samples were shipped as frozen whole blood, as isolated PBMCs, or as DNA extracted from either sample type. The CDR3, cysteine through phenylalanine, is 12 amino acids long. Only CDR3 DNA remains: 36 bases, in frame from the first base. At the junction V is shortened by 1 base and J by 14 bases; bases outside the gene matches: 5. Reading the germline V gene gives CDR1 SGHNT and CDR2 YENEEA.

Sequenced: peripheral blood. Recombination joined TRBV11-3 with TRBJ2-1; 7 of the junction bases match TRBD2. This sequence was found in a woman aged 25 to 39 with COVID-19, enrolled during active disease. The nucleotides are TGTGCCAGCAGCTTAGGCGGGAGTCAGAAGTTCTTC. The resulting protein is CASSLGGSQKFF.